One and the same sample provided the 18 T cell receptor beta chains below, sequenced in a study of cytomegalovirus exposure and HLA in healthy donors. It was with 60 Vbeta and 13 Jbeta primers that the PCR ran. Using immunoSEQ multiplex PCR, the repertoire was profiled, and TCRdb retains in-frame clones only, with some absent. The sample lists about 130,000 clones; around 80% were seen once. Sequenced: PBMCs. The receptors originated from a female donor in good health and CMV-seropositive.

The V and J genes are TRBV21-1 and TRBJ1-5; the DNA was not compared with TRBD1, the D call given in the table. TRBV21-1 is a recognized pseudogene. The CDR3 contains 13 residues. CDR3 DNA: TGTGCCAGCACCTCAGGGGGTCTTCAGCCCCAGCATTTT. Amino acid sequence: CASTSGGLQPQHF.

For the CDR3, the DNA is TGTGCCAGCAGCCACCCCCGACGGGTCTGTAATTCACCCCTCCACTTT. Amino acids: CASSHPRRVCNSPLHF. The chain carries TRBV21-1 and TRBJ1-6. TRBV21-1 is tagged as a pseudogene. CDR3 size: 16 residues.

This rearrangement joins TRBV7-9 to TRBJ2-5; 7 bases match TRBD2. Germline CDR1 reads SEHNR; CDR2 reads FQNEAQ (reference sequence). The CDR3 runs to 14 residues. With 4 bases clipped from V and 4 bases from J, the junction kept 6 bases outside the gene matches. CDR3 protein: CASSSWEGRETQYF. CDR3 bases: TGTGCCAGCAGCTCGTGGGAGGGCCGAGAGACCCAGTACTTC.

The chain recombines TRBV30 with TRBJ1-1, with 10 bases identical to TRBD1. The ends lost 6 bases at V and 1 base at J; junction bases unmatched: 5. Germline CDR1 GTSNPN, CDR2 SVGIG (reference sequence). CDR3 length: 14 residues. The CDR3: CACPRTGGNTEAFF. Here the CDR3 DNA reads TGTGCCTGCCCCCGGACAGGGGGGAACACTGAAGCTTTCTTT.

The chain has TRBV28 and TRBJ1-1, with no clear D. The CDR3 has 15 amino acids. Germline assignment: CDR1 MDHEN and CDR2 SYDVKM. The ends were cut back, 8 bases at V and 0 bases at J, with 16 bases in the middle. DNA for the CDR3: TGTGCCAGCGATGGGAGGGATTCAATGAACACTGAAGCTTTCTTT. The encoded protein is CASDGRDSMNTEAFF. Supplemented by reference TRBV28 and TRBJ1-1, the full variable domain reads DVKVTQSSRYLVKRTGEKVFLECVQDMDHENMFWYRQDPGLGLRLIYFSYDVKMKEKGDIPEGYSVSREKKERFSLILESASTNQTSMYLCASDGRDSMNTEAFFGQGTRLTVV.

This chain joins TRBV2 and TRBJ2-2; 7 bases map to TRBD1. This CDR3 comprises 17 residues. Germline V gives CDR1 SNHLY, CDR2 FYNNEI. V lost 1 base, J lost 4 bases, and 9 bases stayed unmatched. The CDR3 reads CASSEERGLPATGELFF. In nucleotides, the CDR3 is TGTGCCAGCAGTGAAGAGAGGGGGCTCCCAGCCACCGGGGAGCTGTTTTTT.

This rearrangement joins TRBV5-6 to TRBJ2-7; a possible D gene is TRBD2 (5 bases). The CDR3 is 13 amino acids. CDR1 SGHDT and CDR2 YYEEEE come from the germline V gene. V was clipped by 2 bases and J by 1 base, with 7 bases between them. The CDR3 spells CASSFGLSYEQYF. The CDR3 DNA reads TGTGCCAGCAGCTTCGGACTTTCCTACGAGCAGTACTTC.

The V call is TRBV6-1, the J call TRBJ2-2, with TRBD1 matching over 7 bases. With V trimmed by 5 bases and J by 7 bases, 4 bases remained unmatched. Germline values: CDR1 MNHNS, CDR2 SASEGT. The CDR3 has 13 amino acids. In nucleotides, the CDR3 is TGTGCCAGCAGTCCGGACAGGCGCGGGGAGCTGTTTTTT. Translated: CASSPDRRGELFF.

The CDR3 region is CASSQTMGLAGGGYEQYF. In DNA form, the CDR3 reads TGTGCCAGCAGCCAAACCATGGGACTAGCGGGAGGGGGCTACGAGCAGTACTTC. V and J are TRBV4-2 and TRBJ2-7; 16 bases fit TRBD2. The CDR3 extends over 18 amino acids. V shed 2 bases and J 3 bases; nucleotides not matched to a gene: 7. CDR1 LGHNA and CDR2 YNFKEQ come from the germline V gene.

The chain couples TRBV10-3 to TRBJ1-1, with D unresolved. The V gene's germline CDR1 is ENHRY and CDR2 SYGVKD. This CDR3 contains 13 residues. V gave up 10 bases and J gave up 2 bases, with 14 bases separating them. The CDR3 coding sequence is TGTGCCACCTTAGAGGCGGAAAACACTGAAGCTTTCTTT. It translates to CATLEAENTEAFF.

The V and J genes are TRBV27 and TRBJ1-4, with D possibly TRBD1 on 6 matching bases. This CDR3 region has 13 residues. Germline CDR1 reads MNHEY; CDR2 reads SMNVEV (reference sequence). With 5 bases removed from V and 8 bases from J, the gap between germline ends came to 12 bases. The CDR3 DNA follows: TGTGCCAGCAGTGTTAGACAGGCCGAAAAACTGTTTTTT. It translates to CASSVRQAEKLFF.

The J gene is TRBJ2-3, the V gene TRBV7-3; 9 bases agree with TRBD2. The V segment lost 5 bases and the J segment 0 bases; nucleotides outside the gene matches: 0. CDR3 length equals 14 residues. Germline V CDR1 and CDR2: SGHTA, FQGTGA. The CDR3, as DNA: TGTGCCAGCAGCACTAGCGGGAGCACAGATACGCAGTATTTT. It is translated as CASSTSGSTDTQYF.

As for this clone: Other DNA sequences in this sample translate to the same CDR3. The V call is TRBV9, the J call TRBJ1-2; D not certain. The CDR3 totals 13 residues. The germline gives CDR1 SGDLS, CDR2 YYNGEE. The ends were cut back, 0 bases at V and 1 base at J, with 4 bases in the middle. In DNA form, the CDR3 reads TGTGCCAGCAGCGTAGACAGTAACTATGGCTACACCTTC. Amino acid sequence: CASSVDSNYGYTF.

This rearrangement joins TRBV15 to TRBJ2-7, with TRBD1 matching 7 bases. With V trimmed by 1 base and J by 4 bases, 4 bases remained unmatched. The CDR3 length is 14 residues. Per germline, CDR1 LNHNV and CDR2 YYDKDF (reference sequence). The CDR3 nucleotides are TGTGCCACCAGCAGAGGACAGGGAAGTTACGAGCAGTACTTC. Amino acids: CATSRGQGSYEQYF.

The J gene is TRBJ2-2, the V gene TRBV5-4; D is ambiguous. The V end lost 2 bases, the J end lost 3 bases, and 8 bases lay between the germline ends. The length of the CDR3 is 14 residues. The germline V gene has CDR1 SGHNT and CDR2 YYREEE (reference sequence). The CDR3 loop is CASSFRQDTGELFF. The CDR3 DNA is TGTGCCAGCAGCTTTCGCCAGGACACCGGGGAGCTGTTTTTT.

This clone was seen more than once but under ten times. V is TRBV28 and J is TRBJ2-3, with 7 bases identical to TRBD1. The CDR3 covers 14 residues. Germline V CDR1 and CDR2: MDHEN, SYDVKM. Germline trimming cut 7 bases from V and 0 bases from J; bases unmatched to any gene: 4. CDR3 sequence reads: CASKEGASTDTQYF. CDR3 in DNA: TGTGCCAGCAAAGAGGGGGCCAGCACAGATACGCAGTATTTT.

The CDR3: CARIWAGPIYEQYF. CDR3 in DNA: TGTGCCAGAATCTGGGCGGGGCCGATCTACGAGCAGTACTTC. The chain carries TRBV5-3 and TRBJ2-7; weak D call: TRBD2 (6 bases). TRBV5-3 is classed as an ORF, of uncertain function. V lost 6 bases and J 3 bases, leaving 16 bases between the germline ends. This CDR3 is 14 amino acids long.

This clone was seen a few times. The rearrangement links TRBV5-1 to TRBJ2-5; 9 bases align to TRBD2. Germline CDR1 and CDR2: SGHRS and YFSETQ. The trim removed 0 bases at V and 1 base at J, leaving 10 bases unmatched. The CDR3 consists of 18 residues. Here the CDR3 reads CASSLAPPGRGGQETQYF. The CDR3 DNA sequence: TGCGCCAGCAGCTTGGCCCCCCCGGGGCGGGGGGGCCAAGAGACCCAGTACTTC.